Sequencing of this T cell receptor beta chain was carried out in a study of blood T cell repertoires in COVID-19. About the research overall: The United States, Italy and Spain provided the acute and convalescent COVID-19 samples. Sample material is recorded as cDNA or gDNA derived from T cells, B-cell-depleted T cells, or PBMCs.

Germline CDR1 is SGHVS and CDR2 is FQNEAQ. V was trimmed by 3 bases and J by 3 bases, leaving 9 bases between them. This CDR3 spans 13 amino acids. Per the original methods: Using reference gene primer amplification, nucleated cell counts were estimated. The data were produced by immunoSEQ multiplex PCR, yet TCRdb's version contains in-frame clones alone and is incomplete. V and J calls and clone size are as listed in that table; D and trimming were resolved from the DNA. The table lists 150,000 to 200,000 clones, around 77% of them singletons. This chain joins TRBV7-8 and TRBJ2-7; the D gene is possibly TRBD2 (6 bases). Input material: peripheral blood. The receptor comes from a man aged 60 to 75 with active or convalescent COVID-19. CDR3 loop: CASSLGLVYEQYF. The CDR3 bases are TGTGCCAGCAGCTTGGGACTGGTCTACGAGCAGTACTTC.